This T cell receptor beta chain was recorded in a study of human T cells and chemical hapten exposure. About the study: The sensitizer, 2% DPC, was used on around 2 cm by around 2 cm of upper inner arm skin.

This CDR3 comprises 16 residues. V was trimmed by 1 base and J by 6 bases, leaving 18 bases between them. Germline V lookup: CDR1 MNHNS, CDR2 SASEGT. Overall study findings and caveats: Expanded TCRs grouped into significantly more large CDR3 similarity clusters than controls produced.

As to this clonotype: The antigen is undetermined.

Unique molecular identifiers were attached to individual cDNA molecules within the library. One entry per CDR3 protein results from TCRdb running MiXCR on the RACE reads. The sample lists more than 100,000 distinct CDR3 sequences, roughly 12% occurring once. As to time point: pre-sensitization, week 0. Treatment noted: therapeutic diphenylcyclopropenone sensitization with weekly scalp DPC. Those who donated were patients with alopecia, 18 to 70 years of age, and suitable for DPC. This TCR came from a woman under 30 with alopecia areata. Some clones in this sample may be carry-over from other donors' samples. The source material was whole blood, sampled in connection with sensitization to the hapten diphenylcyclopropenone (DPC). This sequence joins TRBV6-1 and TRBJ2-5; tentative D call: TRBD1 (5 bases). CDR3 DNA sequence: TGTGCCAGCAGTGAAGTAGTGGGCAGGAAGGGGAAGACCCAGTACTTC. Its translation: CASSEVVGRKGKTQYF.